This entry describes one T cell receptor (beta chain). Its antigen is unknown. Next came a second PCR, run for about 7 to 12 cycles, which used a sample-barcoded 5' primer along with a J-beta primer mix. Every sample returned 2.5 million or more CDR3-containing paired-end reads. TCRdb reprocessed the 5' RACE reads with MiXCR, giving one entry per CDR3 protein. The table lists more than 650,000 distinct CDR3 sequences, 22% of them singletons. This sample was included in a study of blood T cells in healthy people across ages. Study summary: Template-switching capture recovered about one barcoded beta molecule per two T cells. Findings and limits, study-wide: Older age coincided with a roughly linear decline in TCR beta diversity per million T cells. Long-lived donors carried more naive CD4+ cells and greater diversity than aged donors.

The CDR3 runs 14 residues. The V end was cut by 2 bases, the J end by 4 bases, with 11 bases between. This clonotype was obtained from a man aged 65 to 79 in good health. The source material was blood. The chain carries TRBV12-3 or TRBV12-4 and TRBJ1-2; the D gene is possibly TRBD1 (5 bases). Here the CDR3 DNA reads TGTGCCAGCAGTTTATGGGGGACCGTCTATGGCTACACCTTC. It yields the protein CASSLWGTVYGYTF.